The 19 T cell receptor beta chains presented below share a single source sample, sequenced in a study of blood T cell repertoires in COVID-19. TCRdb keeps only in-frame clones here, not all; method: immunoSEQ multiplex PCR. The sample consists of some 45,000 clones, 88% of them appearing once. The sequencing sample was made of peripheral blood. These receptors came from a human donor in a cohort sampled during active COVID-19.

This clone was found once. The rearrangement uses TRBV19 and TRBJ1-1; 9 bases agree with TRBD1. V was clipped by 3 bases and J by 0 bases; unmatched bases: 5. The CDR3 totals 16 residues. Germline loops: CDR1 LNHDA, CDR2 SQIVND (reference sequence). The CDR3 region has the DNA TGTGCCAGTAGTATCGTGGGACAGGGAATGAACACTGAAGCTTTCTTT. Translating gives CASSIVGQGMNTEAFF.

The V gene is TRBV7-2, the J gene TRBJ2-3, with 7 bases lining up with TRBD2. Germline values: CDR1 SGHTA, CDR2 FQGNSA. Trimming took 1 base from V and 2 from J; bases not matched to a gene: 12. The CDR3 has 18 residues. The CDR3 coding sequence is TGTGCCAGCAGCTTAGTAGGACTAGGCAGAAGTCCCACAGATACGCAGTATTTT. The encoded protein is CASSLVGLGRSPTDTQYF.

This chain uses TRBV6-2 or TRBV6-3 with TRBJ1-2, with no clear D. V dropped 3 bases and J dropped 4 bases, with 15 bases sitting between them. CDR1 is MNHEY, CDR2 SVGEGT, per germline. The CDR3 runs 15 residues. The CDR3 DNA sequence: TGTGCCAGCAGTTATGGCAGAATGGTGATCTATGGCTACACCTTC. Protein: CASSYGRMVIYGYTF.

The chain uses TRBV10-3 and TRBJ1-5, with unresolved D. Per the germline V gene, CDR1 is ENHRY and CDR2 is SYGVKD. The germline V and J ends were trimmed by 0 bases and 7 bases, with 7 bases remaining between them. The CDR3 loop spans 13 amino acids. The CDR3 region has the DNA TGTGCCATCAGTGAGTCAGAGGGCCAGCCCCAGCATTTT. This translates into CAISESEGQPQHF.

V gene TRBV30 combines with J gene TRBJ1-6; 7 nucleotides agree with TRBD1. Germline loops: CDR1 GTSNPN, CDR2 SVGIG (reference sequence). CDR3 length: 11 amino acids. V trimming: 8 bases; J trimming: 8 bases; junction bases outside the gene matches: 3. CDR3 sequence (DNA): TGTGCCACCGACAGGGATTCACCCCTCCACTTT. Translation: CATDRDSPLHF.

The V call is TRBV29-1, the J call TRBJ1-1; D is unresolved. Germline CDR1 SQVTM, CDR2 ANQGSEA. This CDR3 has 12 residues. With 3 bases removed from V and 5 bases from J, the gap between germline ends came to 10 bases. This chain's CDR3 is CSVDTRGTEAFF. For the CDR3, the DNA is TGCAGCGTTGACACGAGAGGAACTGAAGCTTTCTTT.

The chain joins TRBV11-3 to TRBJ2-2; 13 bases map to TRBD2. Trimming removed 4 bases from V and 4 bases from J; junction bases left unmatched: 3. Germline CDR1 and CDR2: SGHNT and YENEEA. The CDR3 covers 16 residues. The CDR3 reads CASSSRLAGGTGELFF. The CDR3 DNA reads TGTGCCAGCAGCTCCCGACTAGCGGGGGGCACCGGGGAGCTGTTTTTT. The variable domain in full, with the rest retrieved from reference TRBV11-3 and TRBJ2-2, is EAGVVQSPRYKIIEKKQPVAFWCNPISGHNTLYWYLQNLGQGPELLIRYENEEAVDDSQLPKDRFSAERLKGVDSTLKIQPAELGDSAVYLCASSSRLAGGTGELFFGEGSRLTVL.

This clone is medium-sized by share. The chain links TRBV15 to TRBJ1-1; possible D gene TRBD1, 6 bases. The CDR3 has 15 residues. Germline V gives CDR1 LNHNV, CDR2 YYDKDF (reference sequence). With 6 bases removed from V and 6 bases from J, the gap between germline ends came to 20 bases. The CDR3 bases are TGTGCCACCAGAATTTTTCGGGACACCGGATCTGAAGCTTTCTTT. Protein sequence: CATRIFRDTGSEAFF.

This clone has only a few counts. The V and J genes are TRBV11-2 and TRBJ1-3; no definite D call. The V gene's germline CDR1 is SGHAT and CDR2 FQNNGV. The CDR3 runs 17 residues. V gave up 1 base and J gave up 0 bases, with 13 bases separating them. The CDR3 protein is CASSLGSLTVSGNTIYF. For the CDR3, the DNA is TGTGCCAGCAGCTTAGGTAGCCTGACCGTCTCTGGAAACACCATATATTTT.

V gene TRBV5-6 combines with J gene TRBJ2-3; 8 bases are a match to TRBD1. Germline V CDR1 and CDR2: SGHDT, YYEEEE. CDR3 length: 16 residues. Losses at the gene ends were 6 bases for V and 3 bases for J; bases not matched to a gene: 12. CDR3 amino acids: CASTGSTGQGTDTQYF. In DNA, the CDR3 is TGTGCCAGCACCGGGTCCACAGGACAGGGAACAGATACGCAGTATTTT.

The genes are TRBV4-3 and TRBJ2-7; weak D call: TRBD1 (6 bases). Germline lookup yields CDR1 LGHNA and CDR2 YSLEER. Trimming removed 4 bases at V and 3 bases at J, with 10 bases between. The CDR3 is made up of 13 amino acids. CDR3 amino acids: CASSPGVIYEQYF. The DNA of the CDR3 is TGCGCCAGCAGCCCAGGGGTTATCTACGAGCAGTACTTC.

The rearrangement uses TRBV9 and TRBJ1-2; D not resolved. Germline loops: CDR1 SGDLS, CDR2 YYNGEE. The germline V and J ends were trimmed by 3 bases and 5 bases, with 11 bases remaining between them. This CDR3 is 13 amino acids long. CDR3 protein: CASSGRDGYGYTF. The CDR3 nucleotides are TGTGCCAGCAGCGGGAGGGATGGGTATGGCTACACCTTC.

V and J are TRBV7-2 and TRBJ1-2; no clear D gene. The germline gives CDR1 SGHTA, CDR2 FQGNSA. CDR3 size: 13 residues. V was trimmed by 10 bases and J by 10 bases, leaving 22 bases between them. The CDR3 is CAIAQVTYSTYTF. CDR3 nucleotides: TGTGCCATCGCCCAAGTCACCTACTCCACCTACACCTTC.

This chain connects TRBV13 to TRBJ1-1; D gene ambiguous. V gave up 0 bases and J gave up 9 bases, with 5 bases separating them. The CDR3 spans 11 residues. Germline V lookup: CDR1 PRHDT, CDR2 FYEKMQ (reference sequence). DNA of the CDR3: TGTGCCAGCAGCTTAGGGTCCAAAGCTTTCTTT. Residues: CASSLGSKAFF.

The gene calls are TRBV7-2 and TRBJ2-5; D possibly corresponds to TRBD2 (5 bases). Germline CDR1 is SGHTA and CDR2 is FQGNSA. The CDR3 length is 12 residues. V lost 5 bases and J 7 bases, leaving 11 bases between the germline ends. CDR3 in amino acids: CASSPRTATQYF. The DNA of the CDR3 is TGTGCCAGCAGCCCCCGGACTGCGACCCAGTACTTC.

This chain uses TRBV19 with TRBJ1-2; 8 nucleotides match TRBD1. The length of the CDR3 is 15 residues. Trimming took 5 bases from V and 1 from J; bases not matched to a gene: 6. Per germline, CDR1 LNHDA and CDR2 SQIVND (reference sequence). CDR3 sequence reads: CASSVQGQVNYGYTF. The CDR3, as DNA: TGTGCCAGTAGTGTCCAGGGACAGGTTAACTATGGCTACACCTTC. Using reference TRBV19 and TRBJ1-2 for the parts outside the CDR3, the full variable domain is DGGITQSPKYLFRKEGQNVTLSCEQNLNHDAMYWYRQDPGQGLRLIYYSQIVNDFQKGDIAEGYSVSREKKESFPLTVTSAQKNPTAFYLCASSVQGQVNYGYTFGSGTRLTVV.

As DNA, the CDR3 is TGCGCCAGCAGCTTCACAGGGGGGAAATTTGAGACCCAGTACTTC. Amino acid sequence: CASSFTGGKFETQYF. V gene TRBV5-1 combines with J gene TRBJ2-5; 8 nucleotides align to TRBD1. Losses at the gene ends were 2 bases for V and 5 bases for J; bases not matched to a gene: 8. CDR3 size: 15 residues. Germline V gene sequence: CDR1 SGHRS, CDR2 YFSETQ.

The chain links TRBV24-1 to TRBJ1-2, with D possibly matching TRBD1 (5 bases). Germline V gene lookup returns CDR1 KGHDR and CDR2 SFDVKD. CDR3 length equals 15 residues. V lost 4 bases, J lost 7 bases, and 18 bases lay in between. The CDR3 DNA sequence: TGTGCCACCAGTGACCCTGGGACTGAGATCGCTGGCTACACCTTC. Translation: CATSDPGTEIAGYTF.

The chain uses TRBV18 and TRBJ1-1; tentatively, D is TRBD1 (6 bases). Germline V gene lookup returns CDR1 KGHSH and CDR2 LQKENI. The CDR3 has 13 residues. Trimming took 4 bases from V and 7 from J, leaving 13 bases between them. The CDR3 sequence is CASSRTDDSEAFF. CDR3 nucleotide sequence: TGTGCCAGCTCACGGACAGACGACAGTGAAGCTTTCTTT.